The text below deals with one TCR beta chain. What it binds is unknown. The data originate from a study of shared clonotypes between healthy human individuals. Study-wide background: The donor pool was made up of two women and three men aged 18 to 49.

V gave up 5 bases and J gave up 4 bases; unmatched junction bases: 4. Looked up from germline, CDR1 is SGHAT and CDR2 is FQNNGV. CDR3 length: 13 residues. Findings of the study overall: Relative to their counterparts shared across all four donors, non-shared clonotypes exhibited diminished generation probabilities.

Some clones are missing from TCRdb's copy, which holds only in-frame ones; the method was immunoSEQ multiplex PCR. The sample gives 650,000 to 700,000 clones, 90% of which show up once; 34% is in the top ten. Donors, without exception, were Caucasian adults residing in Nashville, Tennessee. This receptor was identified in a man aged 18 to 30 in good health. Some clones in this sample may be carry-over from other donors' samples. The sequenced sample was memory CD8+ T cells from PBMCs. Stated subset: CD45RO+ cells pooled with CCR7-negative TemRA cells. This chain links TRBV11-2 with TRBJ2-5, with 7 bases aligning to TRBD2. Here the CDR3 reads CASSPGLVETQYF. CDR3 bases: TGTGCCAGCAGCCCAGGACTAGTAGAGACCCAGTACTTC.